The source of this T cell receptor beta chain is a study of blood T cell repertoires in COVID-19. As handled by the study authors: Estimated nucleated cell counts came from reference gene primer amplification. Libraries were prepared by immunoSEQ multiplex PCR; TCRdb keeps only in-frame clonotypes and omits some of them. V, J and clone size reflect that table, while D and trimming were determined from the DNA. There are 180,000 or so clones in the sample; 75% to 90% occur only once, and approximately 11% lies in the top ten. Germline CDR1 MDHEN, CDR2 SYDVKM. The CDR3 is made up of 15 amino acids. J gave up 5 bases and V 6 bases, and 9 bases lay outside the gene matches.

This chain uses TRBV28 with TRBJ2-1, with 8 bases lining up with TRBD1. This clonotype originated in a human donor with active or convalescent COVID-19. The donor label of this sample is uncertain. The sequenced material came from peripheral blood. In nucleotides, the CDR3 is TGTGCCAGCAGCCCCGGCGGACAGGGAAACAATGAGCAGTTCTTC. Protein sequence: CASSPGGQGNNEQFF.